The present entry profiles one T cell receptor beta chain with its context. Its antigen remains unidentified. Germline-derived CDR1 and CDR2 are DFQATT and SNEGSKA (reference sequence). V was trimmed by 2 bases and J by 7 bases, leaving 6 bases between them. The CDR3 covers 11 residues. These data come from a study of shared clonotypes between healthy human individuals. Study details: Each donor's CD4 naive and CD4 memory cells filled three plates apiece, CD8 naive two, and CD8 memory one.

The assay used deep level. Measured with immunoSEQ multiplex PCR; TCRdb has only the in-frame clones, and not every one. The table has over a million clones, roughly 96% seen once. Whole-study results and caveats: The naive CD4 repertoires of a few donors were compared, and roughly 5% of clonotypes were shared.

Material: naive CD4+ T cells sorted from blood. Indicated subset: CD45RA+ positively selected. The source is a man aged 25 to 45 in good health. The genes are TRBV20-1 and TRBJ2-1, with D uncertain. The CDR3 is CSARSVNEQFF. As DNA, the CDR3 is TGCAGTGCTAGAAGCGTAAATGAGCAGTTCTTC.